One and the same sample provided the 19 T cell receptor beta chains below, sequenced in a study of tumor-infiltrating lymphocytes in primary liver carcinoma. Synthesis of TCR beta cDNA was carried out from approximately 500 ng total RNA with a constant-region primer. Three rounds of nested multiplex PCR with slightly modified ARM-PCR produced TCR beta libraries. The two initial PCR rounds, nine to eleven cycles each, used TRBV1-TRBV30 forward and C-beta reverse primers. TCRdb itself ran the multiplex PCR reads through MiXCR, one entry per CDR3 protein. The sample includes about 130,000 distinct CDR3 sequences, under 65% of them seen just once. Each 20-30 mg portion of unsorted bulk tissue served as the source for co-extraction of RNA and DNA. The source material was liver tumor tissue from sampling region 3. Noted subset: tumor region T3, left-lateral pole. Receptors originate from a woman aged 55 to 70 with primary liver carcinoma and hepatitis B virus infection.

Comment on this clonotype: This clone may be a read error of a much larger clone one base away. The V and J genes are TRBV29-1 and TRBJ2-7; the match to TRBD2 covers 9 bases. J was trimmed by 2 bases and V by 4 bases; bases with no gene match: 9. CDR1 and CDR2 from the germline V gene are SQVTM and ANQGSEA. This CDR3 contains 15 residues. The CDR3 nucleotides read TGCAGCGTTGGGGATAGCGGGAGCCCTCCCTACGAGCAGTACTTC. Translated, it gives CSVGDSGSPPYEQYF.

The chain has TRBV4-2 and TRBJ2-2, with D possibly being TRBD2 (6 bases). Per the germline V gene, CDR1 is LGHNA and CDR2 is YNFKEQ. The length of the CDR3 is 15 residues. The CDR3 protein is CTSSARASATGELFF. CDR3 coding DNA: TGTACAAGCAGCGCTCGGGCTAGCGCCACCGGGGAGCTGTTTTTT.

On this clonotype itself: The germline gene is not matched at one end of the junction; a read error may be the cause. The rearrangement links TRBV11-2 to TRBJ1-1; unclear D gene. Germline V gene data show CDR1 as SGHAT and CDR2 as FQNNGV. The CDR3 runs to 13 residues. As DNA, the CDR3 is TGTGCCAGCGGCTTAGAAAGGAACACTGAAGCTTTCTTT. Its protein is CASGLERNTEAFF.

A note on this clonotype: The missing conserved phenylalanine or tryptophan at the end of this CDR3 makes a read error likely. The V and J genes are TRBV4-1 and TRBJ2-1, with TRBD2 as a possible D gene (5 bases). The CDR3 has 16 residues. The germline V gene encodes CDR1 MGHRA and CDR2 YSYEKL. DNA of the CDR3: TGCGCCAGCAGCCAAGTGGGGAGAGCGTCCTACTATGAGCAGTTCTCC. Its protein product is CASSQVGRASYYEQFS.

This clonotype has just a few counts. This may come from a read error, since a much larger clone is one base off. CDR3 in DNA: TGTGCCAGCAGTGAACGGGAAGCGGGGAAGTGGTATTTT. It specifies CASSEREAGKWYF. The V call is TRBV6-1, the J call TRBJ2-3; 7 bases fit TRBD2. This CDR3 is 13 amino acids long. V was clipped by 2 bases and J by 14 bases; unmatched bases: 10. Germline values: CDR1 MNHNS, CDR2 SASEGT.

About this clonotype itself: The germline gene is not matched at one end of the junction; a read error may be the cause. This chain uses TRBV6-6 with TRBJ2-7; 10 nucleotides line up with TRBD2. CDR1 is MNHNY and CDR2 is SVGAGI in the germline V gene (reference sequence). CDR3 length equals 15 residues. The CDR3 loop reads CVSGNSGGSSYKQYF. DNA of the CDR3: TGTGTCAGCGGAAATAGCGGGGGGAGCTCCTACAAGCAGTACTTC.

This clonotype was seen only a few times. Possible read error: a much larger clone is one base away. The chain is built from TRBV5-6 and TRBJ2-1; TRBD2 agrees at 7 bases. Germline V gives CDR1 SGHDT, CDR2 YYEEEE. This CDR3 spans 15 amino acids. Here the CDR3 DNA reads TGTGTCAGCAGCTTGCGGGGGAGCTCCTACAATGAGCAGTTCTTC. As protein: CVSSLRGSSYNEQFF.

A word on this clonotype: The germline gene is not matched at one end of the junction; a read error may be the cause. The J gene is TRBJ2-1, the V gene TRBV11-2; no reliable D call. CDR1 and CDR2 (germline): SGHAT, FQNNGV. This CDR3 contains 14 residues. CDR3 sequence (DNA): TGTGCCAGCAACGTCTTACCGGGTTACAAGGAGCAGTTCTTC. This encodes CASNVLPGYKEQFF.

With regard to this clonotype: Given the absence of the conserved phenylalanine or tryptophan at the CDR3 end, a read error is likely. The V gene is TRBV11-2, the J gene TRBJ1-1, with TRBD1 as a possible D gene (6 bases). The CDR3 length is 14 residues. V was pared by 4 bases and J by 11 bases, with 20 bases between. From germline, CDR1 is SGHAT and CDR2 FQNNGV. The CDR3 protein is CASSSLQGGSGAFL. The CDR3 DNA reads TGTGCCAGCAGCTCGCTACAGGGAGGGTCCGGGGCTTTCTTA.

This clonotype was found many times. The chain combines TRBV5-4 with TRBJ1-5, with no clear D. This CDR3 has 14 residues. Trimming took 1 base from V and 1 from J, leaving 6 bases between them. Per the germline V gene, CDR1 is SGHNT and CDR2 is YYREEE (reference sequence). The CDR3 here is CASSLPGSNQPQHF. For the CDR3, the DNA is TGTGCCAGCAGCTTGCCCGGGAGCAATCAGCCCCAGCATTTT.

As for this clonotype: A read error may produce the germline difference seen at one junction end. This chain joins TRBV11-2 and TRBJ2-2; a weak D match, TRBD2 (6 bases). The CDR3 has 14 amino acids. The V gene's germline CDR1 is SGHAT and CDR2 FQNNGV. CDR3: CACCPGPTGGELFF. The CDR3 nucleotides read TGTGCCTGCTGCCCGGGACCTACAGGCGGGGAGCTGTTTTTC.

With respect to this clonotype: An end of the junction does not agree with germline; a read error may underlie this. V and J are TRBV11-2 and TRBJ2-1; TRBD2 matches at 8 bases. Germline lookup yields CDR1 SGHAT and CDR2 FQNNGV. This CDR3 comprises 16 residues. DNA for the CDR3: TGTGTCATCAGCCAAATCCAGCGGGAGTGGGAGGTTGAGCAATTCTTC. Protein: CVISQIQREWEVEQFF.

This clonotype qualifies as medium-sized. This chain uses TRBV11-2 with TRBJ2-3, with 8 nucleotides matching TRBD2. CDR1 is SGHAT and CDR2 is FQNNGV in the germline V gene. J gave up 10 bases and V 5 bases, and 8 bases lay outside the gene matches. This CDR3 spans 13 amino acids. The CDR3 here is CASSPPGTRAQYF. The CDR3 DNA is TGTGCCAGCAGCCCGCCAGGGACTAGGGCGCAGTATTTT.

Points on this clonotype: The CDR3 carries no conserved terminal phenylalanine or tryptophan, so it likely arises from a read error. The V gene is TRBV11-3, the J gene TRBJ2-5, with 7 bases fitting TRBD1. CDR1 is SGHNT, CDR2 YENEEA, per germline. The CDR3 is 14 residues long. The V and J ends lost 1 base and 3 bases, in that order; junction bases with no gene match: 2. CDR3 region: CASSLGTGEETQYH. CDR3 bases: TGTGCCAGCAGCTTAGGCACAGGGGAAGAGACCCAGTACCAC.

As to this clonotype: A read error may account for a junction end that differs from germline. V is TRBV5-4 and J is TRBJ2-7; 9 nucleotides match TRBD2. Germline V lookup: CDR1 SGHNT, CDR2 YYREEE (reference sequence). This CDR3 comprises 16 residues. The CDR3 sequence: CAISTPGGRGNYEQYF. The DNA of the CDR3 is TGTGCCATCAGCACCCCAGGCGGGAGGGGGAACTACGAGCAGTACTTC.

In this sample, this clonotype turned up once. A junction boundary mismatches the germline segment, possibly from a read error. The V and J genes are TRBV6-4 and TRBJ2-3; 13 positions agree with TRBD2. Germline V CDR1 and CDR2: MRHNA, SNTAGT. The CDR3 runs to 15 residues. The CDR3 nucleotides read TGTGCCAGCCGTGACGGGACTAGCGGGACAGATACACAGTATTTT. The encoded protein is CASRDGTSGTDTQYF.

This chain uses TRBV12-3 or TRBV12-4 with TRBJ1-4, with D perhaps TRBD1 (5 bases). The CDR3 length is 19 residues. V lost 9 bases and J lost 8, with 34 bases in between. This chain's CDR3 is CARTLKPLSTGGHQEKLFF. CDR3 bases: TGTGCCAGAACCCTAAAGCCCCTCTCGACGGGAGGACACCAGGAAAAACTGTTTTTT.

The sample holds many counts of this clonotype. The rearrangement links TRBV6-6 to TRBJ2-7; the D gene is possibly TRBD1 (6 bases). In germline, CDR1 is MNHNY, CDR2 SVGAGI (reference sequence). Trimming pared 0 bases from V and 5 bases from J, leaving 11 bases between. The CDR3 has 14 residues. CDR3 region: CASSYSIQGHEQYF. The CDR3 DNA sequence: TGTGCCAGCAGTTACTCGATACAGGGACACGAGCAGTACTTC.

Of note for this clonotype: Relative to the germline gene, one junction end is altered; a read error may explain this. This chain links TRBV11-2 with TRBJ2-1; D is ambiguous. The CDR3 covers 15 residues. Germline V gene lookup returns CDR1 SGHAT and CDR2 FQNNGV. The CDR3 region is CASRQLGPSYNEQSF. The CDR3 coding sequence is TGTGCCAGCAGACAATTAGGGCCCTCCTATAATGAGCAGTCCTTC.